This TCR beta chain stems from a study of cytomegalovirus exposure and HLA in healthy donors. For the study at large: An early data release held 80 million or so unique TCRs from HLA-typed donors. Findings and limits, study-wide: The study listed under 200 cytomegalovirus-associated TCR beta chains.

A note on this clone: Its antigen remains unknown.

The PCR contained 60 Vbeta and 13 Jbeta primers. Original handling: An analysis performed later counted around 80 million unique TCR beta chains (roughly 11 million of them shared). Generated by immunoSEQ multiplex PCR, the TCRdb table keeps only in-frame clones and is missing some. From that table come the V and J calls and clone size; the DNA was used to work out D and trimming. The sample lists 60,000 to 75,000 clones, about 70% occurring once. The CDR3 covers 14 residues. Trimming took off 8 bases at V and 0 bases at J, with 11 bases between the two ends. Per the germline V gene, CDR1 is SNHLY and CDR2 is FYNNEI.

This receptor was taken from a woman in her 30s in good health and CMV-seropositive. The chain recombines TRBV2 with TRBJ1-5, with D uncertain. Sample: PBMCs. The CDR3 DNA reads as TGTGCCAGCCGAGGAACCCATAGCAATCAGCCCCAGCATTTT. It codes for CASRGTHSNQPQHF.